The 9 T cell receptor beta chains presented below share a single source sample, sequenced in a study of blood T cell repertoires in COVID-19. The assay was immunoSEQ multiplex PCR, and TCRdb's table has in-frame clones only and misses some. The table lists 80,000 to 95,000 clones, more than 75% of them singletons. Material for sequencing was peripheral blood. These receptors were collected from a woman in her 70s with acute or convalescent COVID-19.

The chain couples TRBV5-8 to TRBJ2-7; 9 bases align to TRBD1. The CDR3 sequence is 16 residues long. After removal of 2 bases from V and 3 bases from J, the junction contained 9 bases not matched to a gene. Per germline, CDR1 SGHTS and CDR2 YDEGEE. The DNA of the CDR3 is TGTGCCAGCAGCTTAGCCGGGACAGGGCTTCTCTACGAGCAGTACGTC. It encodes CASSLAGTGLLYEQYV.

The chain recombines TRBV10-1 with TRBJ2-7; D perhaps matches TRBD2 (5 bases). The CDR3 totals 12 residues. Between the trimmed V and J ends, which lost 4 bases and 7 bases, there was a span of 11 bases. Germline V gene sequence: CDR1 WNHNN, CDR2 SYGVQD (reference sequence). CDR3 loop: CASSGTPGEQYV. The DNA of the CDR3 is TGCGCCAGCAGTGGCACACCGGGGGAGCAGTACGTC.

This chain uses TRBV19 with TRBJ2-1, with a tentative D call TRBD1 (6 bases). V was pared by 4 bases and J by 12 bases, with 19 bases between. This CDR3 spans 14 amino acids. CDR1 LNHDA and CDR2 SQIVND come from the germline V gene (reference sequence). The CDR3 loop is CASSTQGQVLGQFF. The CDR3 DNA sequence: TGTGCCAGTAGTACCCAGGGGCAGGTCCTCGGGCAGTTCTTC.

This clone was detected only once. J is TRBJ1-5 and V is TRBV4-3, with D tentatively TRBD1 (6 bases). The CDR3 length is 15 residues. Germline CDR1 reads LGHNA; CDR2 reads YSLEER. V was cut by 6 bases and J by 7 bases, with 19 bases left in between. CDR3 sequence (DNA): TGCGCCAGCAGGATAAACACAGGGAGCATGCAGCCCCAGCATTTT. Protein sequence: CASRINTGSMQPQHF.

Here the CDR3 reads CASGRQGFTGELFF. The DNA of the CDR3 is TGTGCCAGCGGACGACAGGGTTTCACCGGGGAGCTGTTTTTT. The chain links TRBV2 to TRBJ2-2, with 7 bases fitting TRBD1. Germline assignment: CDR1 SNHLY and CDR2 FYNNEI. The ends lost 8 bases at V and 4 bases at J; junction bases unmatched: 7. The CDR3 has 14 amino acids.

This rearrangement joins TRBV10-3 to TRBJ2-7; tentative D call: TRBD2 (5 bases). Between the trimmed V and J ends, which lost 0 bases and 4 bases, there was a span of 13 bases. Germline loops: CDR1 ENHRY, CDR2 SYGVKD. The CDR3 runs to 15 residues. CDR3 DNA sequence: TGTGCCATCAGTGAGTCGAGTCGGGGAGTTTACGAGCAGTACGTC. Its translation: CAISESSRGVYEQYV.

Only a few counts were recorded for this clone. The chain couples TRBV9 to TRBJ2-3, with no clear D. The CDR3 totals 15 residues. Germline values: CDR1 SGDLS, CDR2 YYNGEE. The V and J ends lost 3 bases and 1 base respectively, with 12 bases between them. This CDR3 is CASSAAVAGTDTQYF. The CDR3 DNA sequence: TGTGCCAGCAGCGCCGCAGTGGCAGGCACAGATACGCAGTATTTT.

The V and J genes are TRBV6-5 and TRBJ2-7; 8 nucleotides match TRBD1. V was pared by 6 bases and J by 9 bases, with 13 bases of the junction left unmatched. Germline V gene data show CDR1 as MNHEY and CDR2 as SVGAGI. The CDR3 is 14 residues long. CDR3 amino acids: CASSEGGQEGGQYV. The CDR3 DNA follows: TGTGCCAGCAGCGAGGGGGGACAGGAGGGAGGGCAGTACGTC.

The V and J genes are TRBV5-1 and TRBJ1-1; D may be TRBD1 (5 bases). The length of the CDR3 is 15 residues. Germline CDR1 and CDR2: SGHRS and YFSETQ. With 3 bases removed from V and 0 bases from J, the gap between germline ends came to 12 bases. The CDR3 bases are TGCGCCAGCAGCTCGGACGCGGGGGTGAACACTGAAGCTTTCTTT. Its protein product is CASSSDAGVNTEAFF.